This record looks at one T cell receptor beta chain sequence and its context. The antigen is unknown. This CDR3 region has 17 residues. Germline lookup yields CDR1 MNHEY and CDR2 SMNVEV (reference sequence). Trimming took 6 bases from V and 5 from J; bases not matched to a gene: 13. At the time of sampling, donors were nominally healthy, though unrecorded immune exposures were likely. Primers for the PCR totalled 60 Vbeta and 13 Jbeta. Original analysis: Approximately 11 million of the about 80 million unique TCR beta chains counted in a later analysis were shared. Generated by immunoSEQ multiplex PCR, the TCRdb table keeps only in-frame clones and is missing some. V and J calls and clone size are given by that table; D and trimming were obtained from the DNA. The sample includes approximately 75,000 clones, 65% to 70% of them seen just once. This record comes from a study of cytomegalovirus exposure and HLA in healthy donors. Whole-study findings and limits: Later analysis found that TCR beta chains associated with HLA were more clonally expanded than other, equally common chains. V- and J-gene trimming in TCR beta was tied to a missense DCLRE1C variant by an analysis performed later.

This sequence originates from a man aged 35-49 years in good health and CMV-seropositive. Specimen: PBMCs. This sequence joins TRBV27 and TRBJ2-2; 9 nucleotides align to TRBD2. CDR3 region: CASRISGTSYSTGELFF. In DNA, the CDR3 is TGTGCCAGCAGAATATCCGGGACTAGCTATTCGACCGGGGAGCTGTTTTTT.